The present TCR beta chain was sequenced within a study of blood T cell repertoires in COVID-19. V lost 6 bases and J lost 4; bases outside the gene matches: 4. The CDR3 extends over 14 amino acids. CDR1 LNHDA and CDR2 SQIVND come from the germline V gene (reference sequence). In Cohort 3, a recovered donor had either two negative PCRs, clearance, or symptom resolution. Method: immunoSEQ multiplex PCR; TCRdb's copy keeps in-frame clones and lacks some. The sample lists some 240,000 clones; about 80% were seen once. The chain joins TRBV19 to TRBJ1-2; 11 bases match TRBD1. Input material: PBMCs or T cells enriched from blood (not recorded which). This TCR came from a man in his fifties who had recovered from COVID-19. The CDR3 loop reads CASRQGQGVYGYTF. CDR3 nucleotides: TGTGCCAGTAGGCAGGGACAGGGGGTCTATGGCTACACCTTC. The full variable domain, completed using reference TRBV19 and TRBJ1-2, is DGGITQSPKYLFRKEGQNVTLSCEQNLNHDAMYWYRQDPGQGLRLIYYSQIVNDFQKGDIAEGYSVSREKKESFPLTVTSAQKNPTAFYLCASRQGQGVYGYTFGSGTRLTVV.